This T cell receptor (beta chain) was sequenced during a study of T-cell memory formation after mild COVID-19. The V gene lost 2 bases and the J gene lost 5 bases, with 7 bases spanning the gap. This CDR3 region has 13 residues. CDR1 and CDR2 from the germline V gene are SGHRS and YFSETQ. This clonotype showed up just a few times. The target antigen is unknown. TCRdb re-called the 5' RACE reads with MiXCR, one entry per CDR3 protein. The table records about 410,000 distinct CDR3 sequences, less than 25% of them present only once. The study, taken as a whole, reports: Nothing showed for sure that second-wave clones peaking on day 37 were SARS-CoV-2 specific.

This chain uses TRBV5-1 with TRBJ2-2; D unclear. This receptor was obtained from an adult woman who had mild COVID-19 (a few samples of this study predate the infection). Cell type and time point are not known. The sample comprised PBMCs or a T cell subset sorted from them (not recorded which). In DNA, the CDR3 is TGCGCCAGCAGCTTACGGATGACCGGGGAGCTGTTTTTT. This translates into CASSLRMTGELFF.